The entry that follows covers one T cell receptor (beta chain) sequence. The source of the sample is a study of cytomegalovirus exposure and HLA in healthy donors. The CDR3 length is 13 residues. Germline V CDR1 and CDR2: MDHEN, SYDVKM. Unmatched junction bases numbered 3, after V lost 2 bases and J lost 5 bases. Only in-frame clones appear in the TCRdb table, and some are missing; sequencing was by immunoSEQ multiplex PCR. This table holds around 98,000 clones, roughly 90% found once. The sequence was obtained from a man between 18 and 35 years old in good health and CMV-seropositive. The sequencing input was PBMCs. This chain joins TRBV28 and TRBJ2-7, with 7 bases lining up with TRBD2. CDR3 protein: CASSLGGRDEQYF. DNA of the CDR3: TGTGCCAGCAGTTTAGGCGGGAGAGACGAGCAGTACTTC.